A selection of T cell receptor beta chains follows, all from one sample in a study of OX40 agonist ivuxolimab in advanced cancers. Profiled with immunoSEQ multiplex PCR; TCRdb holds only in-frame clones, not every one. The sample records about 39,000 clones, about 90% being singletons. The material was CD4+ or CD8+ T cells sorted from blood, obtained in a trial of the OX40 agonist ivuxolimab. The receptors were gathered from an adult with an advanced solid tumor such as melanoma, head and neck, liver or kidney cancer. CDR3s include the opening cysteine and the closing phenylalanine or tryptophan. D genes are given only for firm matches. Some rows have no size entry. The others give once, few or many, or a class for an expanded clone.

J gene: TRBJ1-2
V gene: TRBV28
D gene: -
clone size: few
CDR3 protein: CASSFLGYYGYTF
CDR3 DNA: TGTGCCAGCAGTTTTCTGGGCTACTATGGCTACACCTTC

J gene: TRBJ2-5
V gene: TRBV9
D gene: -
clone size: -
CDR3 protein: CASSVGAGFGETQYF
CDR3 DNA: TGTGCCAGCAGCGTAGGGGCGGGGTTTGGAGAGACCCAGTACTTC

J gene: TRBJ2-1
V gene: TRBV6-5
D gene: TRBD1
clone size: -
CDR3 protein: CASSHRDRELDEQFF
CDR3 DNA: TGTGCCAGCAGTCACCGGGACAGGGAGTTGGATGAGCAGTTCTTC

J gene: TRBJ1-4
V gene: TRBV27
D gene: -
clone size: -
CDR3 protein: CASRPNHGTNEKLFF
CDR3 DNA: TGTGCCAGCAGACCGAATCACGGGACTAATGAAAAACTGTTTTTT

J gene: TRBJ2-7
V gene: TRBV6-5
D gene: -
clone size: -
CDR3 protein: CASSYGPGPQYEQYF
CDR3 DNA: TGTGCCAGCAGTTACGGCCCGGGACCGCAATACGAGCAGTACTTC

J gene: TRBJ1-1
V gene: TRBV27
D gene: TRBD1
clone size: -
CDR3 protein: CASSVDRGYTEAFF
CDR3 DNA: TGTGCCAGCAGTGTGGACAGGGGTTACACTGAAGCTTTCTTT

J gene: TRBJ1-1
V gene: TRBV6-5
D gene: -
clone size: -
CDR3 protein: CASSYNPEAFF
CDR3 DNA: TGTGCCAGCAGTTACAACCCTGAAGCTTTCTTT

J gene: TRBJ2-2
V gene: TRBV29-1
D gene: TRBD1
clone size: once
CDR3 protein: CSVQTGGFTGELFF
CDR3 DNA: TGCAGCGTCCAGACAGGGGGCTTCACCGGGGAGCTGTTTTTT

J gene: TRBJ1-2
V gene: TRBV29-1
D gene: -
clone size: -
CDR3 protein: CSVEPSLNYGYTF
CDR3 DNA: TGCAGCGTTGAACCGAGTCTAAACTATGGCTACACCTTC

J gene: TRBJ1-2
V gene: TRBV2
D gene: -
clone size: -
CDR3 protein: CASRYDLWENYGYTF
CDR3 DNA: TGTGCCAGCAGATATGACCTCTGGGAGAACTATGGCTACACCTTC

J gene: TRBJ1-6
V gene: TRBV27
D gene: TRBD1
clone size: -
CDR3 protein: CASSLGQNNSPLHF
CDR3 DNA: TGTGCCAGCAGTTTGGGACAGAATAATTCACCCCTCCACTTT

J gene: TRBJ2-2
V gene: TRBV6-5
D gene: -
clone size: -
CDR3 protein: CASSYWGAGELFF
CDR3 DNA: TGTGCCAGCAGTTATTGGGGGGCCGGGGAGCTGTTTTTT

J gene: TRBJ2-1
V gene: TRBV6-1
D gene: -
clone size: -
CDR3 protein: CASTSDGSYNEQFF
CDR3 DNA: TGTGCCAGCACTTCGGACGGGAGCTACAATGAGCAGTTCTTC

J gene: TRBJ2-7
V gene: TRBV5-1
D gene: TRBD2
clone size: -
CDR3 protein: CASSLPGLAGAREQYF
CDR3 DNA: TGCGCCAGCAGCTTACCGGGACTAGCGGGAGCGAGAGAGCAGTACTTC

J gene: TRBJ2-5
V gene: TRBV11-3
D gene: TRBD1
clone size: -
CDR3 protein: CASSSTTGEETQYF
CDR3 DNA: TGTGCCAGCAGCTCAACGACAGGGGAAGAGACCCAGTACTTC

J gene: TRBJ2-7
V gene: TRBV27
D gene: TRBD2
clone size: -
CDR3 protein: CASSPLAGSSYEQYF
CDR3 DNA: TGTGCCAGCAGTCCCTTAGCGGGATCCTCCTACGAGCAGTACTTC

J gene: TRBJ2-5
V gene: TRBV2
D gene: -
clone size: -
CDR3 protein: CASSEEDGETQYF
CDR3 DNA: TGTGCCAGCAGTGAGGAGGATGGAGAGACCCAGTACTTC

J gene: TRBJ1-5
V gene: TRBV6-5
D gene: -
clone size: -
CDR3 protein: CASSYSGGNQPQHF
CDR3 DNA: TGTGCCAGCAGTTACTCCGGGGGCAATCAGCCCCAGCATTTT